The following is a T cell receptor (beta chain) sequence with its context. The sample belongs to a study of blood T cell repertoires in COVID-19. Study-wide background: Italy, Spain and the United States were the sources of the convalescent and acute COVID-19 samples. From T cells, B-cell-depleted T cells, or PBMCs came the material, which was cDNA or gDNA.

Authors' processing steps: Nucleated cell counts were estimated from reference gene primer amplification. Using immunoSEQ multiplex PCR, the repertoire was profiled, and TCRdb retains in-frame clones only, with some absent. V and J calls and clone size are copied from that table; D and trimming were computed from the DNA. Of more than 150,000 clones detected, roughly 89% appear once; the ten largest clones hold about 1%. V shed 5 bases and J shed 5 bases, with 15 bases lying between them. The V gene's germline CDR1 is GTSNPN and CDR2 SVGIG (reference sequence). The CDR3 length is 13 residues. This clonotype was obtained from a woman aged 18-29 years who had recovered from COVID-19. The chain has TRBV30 and TRBJ1-2, with D unclear. Sample: peripheral blood. As DNA, the CDR3 is TGTGCCTGGGACGGGGTCGACGGGTATGGCTACACCTTC. Encoded protein: CAWDGVDGYGYTF.